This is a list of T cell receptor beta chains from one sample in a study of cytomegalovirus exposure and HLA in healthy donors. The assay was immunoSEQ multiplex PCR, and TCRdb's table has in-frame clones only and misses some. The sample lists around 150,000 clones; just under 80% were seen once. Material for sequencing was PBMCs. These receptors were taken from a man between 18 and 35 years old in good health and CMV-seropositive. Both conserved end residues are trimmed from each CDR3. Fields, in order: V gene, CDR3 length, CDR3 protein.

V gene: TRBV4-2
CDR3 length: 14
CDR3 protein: ASSQLTSGRQDTQY

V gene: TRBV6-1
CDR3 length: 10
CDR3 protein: ASSDIGQPQH

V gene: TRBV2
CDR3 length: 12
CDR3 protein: ASRPEGWNTEAF

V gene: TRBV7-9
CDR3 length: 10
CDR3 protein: ASSFYNQPQH

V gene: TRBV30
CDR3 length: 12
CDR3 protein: AWAPGQGTDTQY

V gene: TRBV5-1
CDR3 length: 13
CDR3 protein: ASSSPRGNYNEQF

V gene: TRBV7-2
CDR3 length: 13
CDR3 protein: ASSSRTGPNQPQH

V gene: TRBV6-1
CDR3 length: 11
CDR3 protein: ASYRGARTEAF

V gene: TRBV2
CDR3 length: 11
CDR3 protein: ASRGTLGNTIY

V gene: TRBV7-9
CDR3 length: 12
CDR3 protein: ASSLATGQETQY